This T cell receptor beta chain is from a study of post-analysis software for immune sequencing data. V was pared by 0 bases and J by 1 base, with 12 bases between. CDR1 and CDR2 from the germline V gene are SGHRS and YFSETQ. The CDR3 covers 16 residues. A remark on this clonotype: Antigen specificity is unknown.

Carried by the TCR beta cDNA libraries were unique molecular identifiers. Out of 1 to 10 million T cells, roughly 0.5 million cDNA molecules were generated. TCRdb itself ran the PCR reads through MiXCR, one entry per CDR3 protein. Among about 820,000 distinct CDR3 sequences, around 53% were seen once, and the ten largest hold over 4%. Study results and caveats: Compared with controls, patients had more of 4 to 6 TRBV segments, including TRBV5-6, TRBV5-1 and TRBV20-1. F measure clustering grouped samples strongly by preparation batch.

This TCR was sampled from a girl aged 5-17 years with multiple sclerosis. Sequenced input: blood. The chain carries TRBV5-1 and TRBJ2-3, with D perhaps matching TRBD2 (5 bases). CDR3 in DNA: TGCGCCAGCAGCTTGGGTCGGGGTCAGGGCACAGATACGCAGTATTTT. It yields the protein CASSLGRGQGTDTQYF.